This entry lists 17 T cell receptor beta chains sequenced from one sample in a study of blood T cell dynamics during melanoma immunotherapy. As to time point: week 3, after first cycle of checkpoint inhibitor. The protocol was immunoSEQ multiplex PCR, while the TCRdb copy is restricted to in-frame clones and leaves out a portion. This table has over 15,000 clones, around 90% appearing once. This sample comprised blood, obtained from a patient treated with checkpoint blockade. The receptor source for this set is a human donor with melanoma.

V usage is TRBV6-1 and J usage is TRBJ2-3; the D gene is possibly TRBD1 (5 bases). V dropped 1 base and J dropped 2 bases, with 10 bases sitting between them. Germline V gives CDR1 MNHNS, CDR2 SASEGT. The CDR3 is 15 amino acids. Here the CDR3 reads CASSEGQGDTDTQYF. The CDR3 bases are TGTGCCAGCAGTGAAGGGCAGGGTGACACAGATACGCAGTATTTT.

V and J are TRBV28 and TRBJ2-3, with a weak D call TRBD1 (5 bases). V was trimmed by 3 bases and J by 5 bases, leaving 15 bases between them. The V gene's germline CDR1 is MDHEN and CDR2 SYDVKM. CDR3 length equals 15 residues. Written as DNA, the CDR3 is TGTGCCAGCAGTTTTGGACATCTAGGGCGAGATACGCAGTATTTT. It yields the protein CASSFGHLGRDTQYF.

Only a few counts were recorded for this clone. The J gene is TRBJ2-3, the V gene TRBV4-3; TRBD2 might be the D (6 bases). V gave up 1 base and J gave up 3 bases, with 8 bases separating them. The CDR3 sequence is 14 residues long. Germline assignment: CDR1 LGHNA and CDR2 YSLEER. This CDR3 is CASSQVGGTDTQYF. For the CDR3, the DNA is TGCGCCAGCAGCCAAGTTGGGGGGACAGATACGCAGTATTTT.

This chain links TRBV30 with TRBJ2-2; a weak D match, TRBD1 (5 bases). CDR3 length: 13 amino acids. Germline V gene data show CDR1 as GTSNPN and CDR2 as SVGIG (reference sequence). The V gene lost 4 bases and the J gene lost 3 bases, with 9 bases spanning the gap. CDR3 sequence reads: CAWNRQYTGELFF. The CDR3 bases are TGTGCCTGGAACCGACAGTACACCGGGGAGCTGTTTTTT.

The chain links TRBV7-9 to TRBJ1-2; D is possibly TRBD1 (5 bases). CDR3 size: 16 residues. Looked up from germline, CDR1 is SEHNR and CDR2 is FQNEAQ (reference sequence). Trimming removed 4 bases at V and 3 bases at J, with 18 bases between. CDR3 sequence reads: CASSYPGTYGDYGYTF. As DNA, the CDR3 is TGTGCCAGCAGCTACCCCGGGACGTATGGAGACTATGGCTACACCTTC.

This chain links TRBV9 with TRBJ2-3; D is possibly TRBD2 (5 bases). Between the trimmed V and J ends, which lost 0 bases and 3 bases, there was a span of 5 bases. CDR1 is SGDLS, CDR2 YYNGEE, per germline. CDR3 size: 13 residues. The CDR3 coding sequence is TGTGCCAGCAGCGTAGGCGGGACAGATACGCAGTATTTT. Translated: CASSVGGTDTQYF.

V is TRBV30 and J is TRBJ2-7, with 7 bases fitting TRBD1. This CDR3 is 13 amino acids long. Trimming at V came to 0 bases and at J to 3 bases, leaving 2 bases not matched to a gene. Germline V gives CDR1 GTSNPN, CDR2 SVGIG (reference sequence). The CDR3 here is CAWSVTGIYEQYF. The DNA of the CDR3 is TGTGCCTGGAGTGTGACAGGGATCTACGAGCAGTACTTC.

The rearrangement uses TRBV18 and TRBJ2-1; 11 bases match TRBD2. V dropped 6 bases and J dropped 2; count of bases not matched to a gene: 9. Germline loops: CDR1 KGHSH, CDR2 LQKENI. This CDR3 region has 17 residues. The CDR3 spells CASSPGGSGRAYNEQFF. In nucleotides, the CDR3 is TGTGCCAGCTCCCCCGGAGGTAGCGGGAGGGCCTACAATGAGCAGTTCTTC.

The J gene is TRBJ1-2, the V gene TRBV11-2; TRBD1 matches 9 bases. Germline CDR1 reads SGHAT; CDR2 reads FQNNGV. Losses at the gene ends were 5 bases for V and 8 bases for J; bases not matched to a gene: 9. The CDR3 extends over 14 amino acids. In DNA form, the CDR3 reads TGTGCCAGCAGCGACAACAGGGGGCAAGAGGGCTACACCTTC. Translation: CASSDNRGQEGYTF.

V is TRBV28 and J is TRBJ1-1; TRBD1 might be the D (6 bases). The germline V gene encodes CDR1 MDHEN and CDR2 SYDVKM. Trimming removed 5 bases from V and 3 bases from J, with 16 bases in between. The CDR3 sequence is 15 residues long. CDR3 sequence: CASSPRGGLDTEAFF. CDR3 DNA: TGTGCCAGCAGTCCCCGAGGGGGACTGGACACTGAAGCTTTCTTT.

V gene TRBV19 combines with J gene TRBJ1-2; 10 bases agree with TRBD1. The V and J ends lost 9 bases and 4 bases, in that order; junction bases with no gene match: 8. CDR1 is LNHDA and CDR2 is SQIVND in the germline V gene (reference sequence). This CDR3 spans 14 amino acids. CDR3 nucleotides: TGTGCCAGCCGGACAGGGGGTAGGAGCTATGGCTACACCTTC. Amino acid sequence: CASRTGGRSYGYTF.

This clone was counted between two and nine times. The J gene is TRBJ2-1, the V gene TRBV18; possible D gene TRBD1, 5 bases. Looked up from germline, CDR1 is KGHSH and CDR2 is LQKENI. The V gene lost 4 bases and the J gene lost 2 bases, with 12 bases spanning the gap. The CDR3 sequence is 15 residues long. Here the CDR3 DNA reads TGTGCCAGCTCACAGACGGACACCACCTACAATGAGCAGTTCTTC. This translates into CASSQTDTTYNEQFF.

CDR3 sequence reads: CSATSYNEQFF. The CDR3 region has the DNA TGCAGTGCTACTTCTTACAATGAGCAGTTCTTC. V gene TRBV20-1 combines with J gene TRBJ2-1; D remains ambiguous. V lost 4 bases and J lost 4, with 5 bases in between. The CDR3 covers 11 residues. The V gene's germline CDR1 is DFQATT and CDR2 SNEGSKA (reference sequence).

The chain combines TRBV27 with TRBJ2-5; 12 positions match TRBD2. The length of the CDR3 is 16 residues. Germline CDR1 and CDR2: MNHEY and SMNVEV (reference sequence). V lost 3 bases, J lost 7 bases, and 9 bases stayed unmatched. The CDR3 protein is CASSLATSGRIGTQYF. The DNA of the CDR3 is TGTGCCAGCAGTTTGGCGACTAGCGGGAGAATTGGGACCCAGTACTTC.

Only one count was recorded for this clone. The chain combines TRBV9 with TRBJ2-2, with D unclear. V was shortened by 0 bases and J by 2 bases, with 8 bases between the two germline ends. The CDR3 is 15 residues long. The germline V gene encodes CDR1 SGDLS and CDR2 YYNGEE. CDR3 DNA: TGTGCCAGCAGCGTAGAGGCCAAAAACACCGGGGAGCTGTTTTTT. Translating it yields CASSVEAKNTGELFF.

This clone has more than one count but fewer than ten. The rearrangement uses TRBV4-1 and TRBJ1-2; 11 bases map to TRBD1. This CDR3 contains 14 residues. The germline V gene encodes CDR1 MGHRA and CDR2 YSYEKL. Losses at the gene ends were 6 bases for V and 8 bases for J; bases not matched to a gene: 8. CDR3 DNA: TGCGCCAGCAGGACGGGACAGGGGGTAGAAGGCTACACCTTC. Protein sequence: CASRTGQGVEGYTF.

V and J are TRBV5-4 and TRBJ1-1, with a tentative D call TRBD1 (5 bases). The CDR3 is 16 amino acids. V lost 3 bases to trimming and J lost 4 bases, with 19 bases between them. Germline CDR1 and CDR2: SGHNT and YYREEE (reference sequence). The CDR3 region is CASSSKGPQRGTEAFF. The CDR3 coding sequence is TGTGCCAGCAGCTCCAAGGGTCCTCAGAGGGGCACTGAAGCTTTCTTT.